This TCR beta chain was retrieved from a study of beta chain features in type 1 diabetes (dated 2018 in TCRdb). Some background on the complete study: Mean age, gender distribution, total cell number and subset yield did not differ between patients and healthy donors. A total of over 95,000,000 sorted cells were examined across all samples, and RNA yield correlated strongly with the number of cells per subset. The study compared the TCRB repertoires of sorted circulating CD4+ T cell subsets in recently diagnosed type 1 diabetes patients with those in matched healthy donors. Regulatory and stem cell-like memory subsets were isolated from only 8 patients and roughly eight healthy donors, whereas naive and central memory subsets came from all 30 or so donors.

Paper-wide results and their limitations: Shorter templates might be favored by PCR, yet because patient and control samples were amplified and corrected together, any such skew would affect both groups equally. Because cDNA rather than genomic DNA was sequenced, highly expressing activated cells could have been over-represented, although no difference in activation and CD3 levels was found between groups. A moderate but significant shortening of TCRB CDR3 length was observed in type 1 diabetes patients in all four CD4+ subsets. At VDJ recombination sites, patients with type 1 diabetes made fewer insertions and deleted more nucleotides, a pattern implying thymic rearrangement abnormalities. Naive, central memory and regulatory TCRB repertoires appeared more similar among patients than among healthy donors. HLA sub-analyses involved small numbers of individuals, so any influence of HLA type on TCRB rearrangement remained unresolved.

On this clone itself: The antigen it binds to is not known. One base away there is no much larger clone; base qualities are not given.

The entire isolated RNA was reverse transcribed using the High Capacity cDNA Reverse Transcription Kit, and thus expressed TCRB transcripts were sequenced. Deep immunoSEQ sequencing was performed on naive, central memory and regulatory T cell samples, with an average of roughly 3.3 million total reads per sample. Sorted cells were lysed in RLT buffer, and RNA was extracted using DNase-treated RNeasy Micro or Mini kits according to cell number. Each cell subset was processed on its own to prevent cross-contamination, while patient and healthy donor samples were processed together. The immunoSEQ multiplex PCR was used to amplify TCRB sequences from cDNA, yielding 87-bp fragments that span the CDR3 region. Amplicons were sequenced on the Illumina HiSeq platform. In the original analysis: Synthetic template baselines were used to correct PCR bias computationally, reads within Hamming distance 2 were collapsed together, and singletons that could not be merged were discarded. By aligning reads against IMGT, V, D and J genes, CDR3 length, and insertions or deletions at six rearrangement sites were assigned. Within each subset, clonotype counts were normalized to sorted cell number, after which true diversity and Gini coefficients were computed with the tcR R package. Repertoire sharing was quantified using the overlap coefficient calculated on TCRB nucleotide sequences. In its TCRdb copy, this immuneACCESS table keeps in-frame sequences only and misses some clones. Where compared with another copy, unresolved V genes explain less than half of these, and the others have no known cause. The D gene and trimming were derived from the DNA, and the V and J assignments and clone size from that table. The sample table holds about 340,000 clones, of which about a tenth were seen once. Of the sample, approximately 1% falls within the top ten clones.

Each donor gave one peripheral blood draw, roughly 110 mL on average, collected into heparinised tubes. Naive, central memory, regulatory and stem cell-like memory CD4+ T cells were sorted on a BD FACSAria II using a panel including CD45RO, CCR7, CD25, CD127, CD95 and CD27. A purity above 95% was achieved for all sorted populations. Right away, PBMCs were isolated by Lymphoprep density gradient centrifugation and were stained directly, with no culture step. So that batch effects would be minimized, each experiment stained and sorted samples in pairs, pairing one healthy donor with one patient. Relative to germline, V is missing 3 bases and J is missing 1 base, with 7 bases of the junction outside any gene match. CDR1 and CDR2 are read off the germline V gene as SGDLS and YYNGEE. The CDR3 has 18 amino acids, counting the end cysteine and phenylalanine. Only the CDR3 part of the read is kept: 54 bases, read in frame from the first base.

The chain uses TRBV9 and TRBJ2-6, with 10 bases aligning to TRBD1. The sequenced material came from central memory CD4+ T cells from blood. This receptor was identified in a man younger than 40 with type 1 diabetes. The nucleotide sequence reads TGTGCCAGCAGCGCGACAGGGGGCGCGATGTCTGGGGCCAACGTCCTGACTTTC. It translates to CASSATGGAMSGANVLTF. Joined to the reference TRBV9 and TRBJ2-6 proteins, this CDR3 gives the full variable domain: DSGVTQTPKHLITATGQRVTLRCSPRSGDLSVYWYQQSLDQGLQFLIQYYNGEERAKGNILERFSAQQFPDLHSELNLSSLELGDSALYFCASSATGGAMSGANVLTFGAGSRLTVL.